This T cell receptor beta chain was retrieved from a study of human T cells and chemical hapten exposure. Described time point: pre-sensitization, week 0. Treatment given: therapeutic diphenylcyclopropenone sensitization with weekly scalp DPC. Every donor had alopecia and was 18 to 70 years old; all were suitable for DPC. Individual cDNA molecules had unique molecular identifiers attached to them by the library. Each CDR3 protein is one row after TCRdb ran MiXCR on the RACE reads. The sample holds 300,000 to 450,000 distinct CDR3 sequences, 5.1% seen once. On this clonotype: Its antigen is not known.

Study-wide findings and caveats: All donors were alopecia patients, so their immunity may differ from that of healthy people.

This CDR3 is 16 amino acids long. Trimming took 0 bases from V and 1 from J; bases not matched to a gene: 3. Germline CDR1 and CDR2: SNHLY and FYNNEI. The sequence came from a woman aged 50 to 65 with alopecia areata. Some clones in this sample may be carry-over from other donors' samples. The material sequenced was whole blood, taken in connection with sensitization to the hapten diphenylcyclopropenone (DPC). V and J are TRBV2 and TRBJ2-3, with 8 positions matching TRBD2. The CDR3 DNA reads as TGTGCCAGCAGTGAAGCGCGGGGGGCCCGCACAGATACGCAGTATTTT. Residues: CASSEARGARTDTQYF. Filled out from reference TRBV2 and TRBJ2-3, the complete variable domain reads EPEVTQTPSHQVTQMGQEVILRCVPISNHLYFYWYRQILGQKVEFLVSFYNNEISEKSEIFDDQFSVERPDGSNFTLKIRSTKLEDSAMYFCASSEARGARTDTQYFGPGTRLTVL.